What follows is one TCR beta chain and its context. The data are from a study of blood T cell repertoires in COVID-19. Study context: The study drew acute and convalescent COVID-19 samples from the United States, Italy and Spain.

Germline CDR1 is MNHEY and CDR2 is SVGEGT. Trimming stripped 5 bases from V and 2 bases from J, with 19 bases between. The CDR3 contains 17 residues. In the authors' methods: Nucleated cell counts were estimated from reference gene primer amplification. The repertoire was sequenced with immunoSEQ multiplex PCR; TCRdb's copy has only in-frame clones and lacks some. Clonal size and the V and J genes are those of that table, whereas D and trimming came from the DNA. The table includes some 340,000 clones, about 90% detected once. The sequenced sample consisted of PBMCs or T cells enriched from blood (not recorded which). The chain recombines TRBV6-2 or TRBV6-3 with TRBJ1-5; D might be TRBD1 (5 bases). The receptor comes from a woman under 40 who had recovered from COVID-19. CDR3: CASSKRQTSRGNQPQHF. The CDR3 DNA reads as TGTGCCAGCAGTAAACGACAGACCTCACGTGGCAATCAGCCCCAGCATTTT.